Only a few counts were recorded for the clone carrying this T cell receptor beta chain. Its cognate antigen is unknown. Trimming took off 3 bases at V and 9 bases at J, with 6 bases between the two ends. This CDR3 has 12 residues. This sample was taken from a study of CD8 T cells in ankylosing spondylitis. Whole-study results and caveats: Researchers reportedly found disease-linked clones significantly enriched in matched ankylosing spondylitis synovial fluid. Prior work had noted some motif variants in reactive arthritis blood and synovial fluid.

TCRdb analysed the 5' RACE reads with MiXCR anew, one entry per CDR3 protein. The repertoire holds over 150,000 distinct CDR3 sequences, with roughly 18% as singletons. V is TRBV12-3 or TRBV12-4 and J is TRBJ1-6, with no clear D. Sequences were obtained from blood, either unsorted or a sorted T cell fraction (not recorded which). The sequence came from a male donor aged 5-30 years with ankylosing spondylitis or in good health (not recorded which). CDR3 in DNA: TGTGCCAGCAGTTTCTTCGGTTCACCCCTCCACTTT. It specifies CASSFFGSPLHF.